A selection of T cell receptor beta chains follows, all from one sample in a study of control samples from healthy donors and cancer patients. Assay: immunoSEQ multiplex PCR; the TCRdb copy retains only in-frame clones and omits some. The sample includes about 80,000 clones, around 92% seen only once; the top ten take around 6%. The sequenced sample was blood. The receptor set was obtained from a man aged 50-60 years in good health. Each CDR3 is given with its conserved first and last residue. The D gene is left open where the match is weak. Expanded clones are given a class, and other clones once, few, many or no size at all.

TRBJ1-6 | TRBV18 | TRBD1 | . | TGTGCCAGCTCACCACGACAGGGGTGGTCCTATAATTCACCCCTCCACTTT | CASSPRQGWSYNSPLHF
TRBJ1-2 | TRBV28 | . | . | TGTGCCAGCAGCTACGGGGTGGATGGCTACACCTTC | CASSYGVDGYTF
TRBJ2-2 | TRBV2 | TRBD2 | . | TGTGCCAGCACCCGAAACCCTAGCGGGGGGGCGCGGACCGGGGAGCTGTTTTTT | CASTRNPSGGARTGELFF
TRBJ1-1 | TRBV2 | . | . | TGTGCCAGCAGTGAACCCGGGGCAGGGAAAGAAACTGAAGCTTTCTTT | CASSEPGAGKETEAFF
TRBJ2-5 | TRBV21-1 | . | . | TGTGCCAGCAGCACCATCCGGGACAGCCGAGAGACCCAGTACTTC | CASSTIRDSRETQYF
TRBJ2-7 | TRBV5-1 | . | . | TGCGCCAGCAGCTTGGTAGGACCAGGGGATCTGGAGCAGTACTTC | CASSLVGPGDLEQYF
TRBJ1-2 | TRBV14 | . | few | TGTGCCAGCAGCCGGGGAGGGCCTAACTATGGCTACACCTTC | CASSRGGPNYGYTF
TRBJ2-7 | TRBV7-6 | . | . | TGTGCCAGCAGCCCTTTGGACGGTGCCTACGAGCAGTACTTC | CASSPLDGAYEQYF
TRBJ2-7 | TRBV15 | . | . | TGTGCCACCAGCAAGGACACCTTCTCCTACGAGCAGTACTTC | CATSKDTFSYEQYF
TRBJ1-5 | TRBV10-2 | . | . | TGCGCCACCGATCAATCCTATAGCAATCAGCCCCAGCATTTT | CATDQSYSNQPQHF
TRBJ1-1 | TRBV29-1 | . | . | TGCAGCGGCCAGACAGGAGGAAACACTGAAGCTTTCTTT | CSGQTGGNTEAFF
TRBJ1-6 | TRBV6-4 | . | . | TGTGCCAGCAGTATCGCTGGGGCGGATTCACCCCTCCACTTT | CASSIAGADSPLHF
TRBJ2-7 | TRBV10-1 | . | . | TGCGCCAGCAGTGACGGACAATACTACGAGCAGTACTTC | CASSDGQYYEQYF
TRBJ1-1 | TRBV2 | . | few | TGTGCCAGCAGTGAAGGCTCTTCGGCTGAAGCTTTCTTT | CASSEGSSAEAFF
TRBJ1-1 | TRBV15 | TRBD1 | . | TGTGCCACCAGCAGGCGAGGACAGGGGGCAGGTCAGGGCACTGAAGCTTTCTTT | CATSRRGQGAGQGTEAFF
TRBJ1-1 | TRBV2 | . | few | TGTGCCAGCCCCCAAGTTAAAATTTTCCACACTGAAGCTTTCTTT | CASPQVKIFHTEAFF
TRBJ1-5 | TRBV6-1 | . | few | TGTGCCAGCAGTGAAGCTTTGCGACGGATCAATCAGCCCCAGCATTTT | CASSEALRRINQPQHF
TRBJ1-1 | TRBV6-6 | . | once | TGTGCCAGCATGCGTTGGGGCCGCCCAACGGACACTGAAGCTTTCTTT | CASMRWGRPTDTEAFF
TRBJ1-2 | TRBV30 | . | . | TGTGCCTGGAGTATTGTCAGGGTTAATGGCTACACCTTC | CAWSIVRVNGYTF
TRBJ2-7 | TRBV24-1 | . | once | TGTGCCACCAGTGATCACACAGGGTCCCCCTACGAGCAGTACTTC | CATSDHTGSPYEQYF
TRBJ1-4 | TRBV30 | . | . | TGTGCCTGGAGTACTAGGGTTGGAGCAACTAATGAAAAACTGTTTTTT | CAWSTRVGATNEKLFF
TRBJ2-4 | TRBV5-4 | . | . | TGTGCCAGCAGCCTAACCGTTAAGGACATTCAGTACTTC | CASSLTVKDIQYF
TRBJ2-5 | TRBV9 | . | few | TGTGCCAGCAGCGGAGGATCAGGGGAAGAGACCCAGTACTTC | CASSGGSGEETQYF
TRBJ2-5 | TRBV3-1/TRBV3-2 | . | . | TGTGCCAGCAGCCAAGAGATTGCGACGACCGGTGATTTGGAGACCCAGTACTTC | CASSQEIATTGDLETQYF
TRBJ2-7 | TRBV6-5 | . | . | TGTGCCAGCAGTTACTCGTCGGGACACCTAGACTACGAGCAGTACTTC | CASSYSSGHLDYEQYF
TRBJ1-1 | TRBV19 | . | . | TGTGCCAGTAGATGGGAGGTTAACACTGAAGCTTTCTTT | CASRWEVNTEAFF
TRBJ1-2 | TRBV7-8 | TRBD1 | . | TGTGCCAGCAGCTTCACGGCAGCAAGATCAGGGGGCAGGGGCTACACCTTC | CASSFTAARSGGRGYTF
TRBJ2-3 | TRBV5-1 | . | . | TGCGCCAGCAGCTTGGACAGGAGCACAGATACGCAGTATTTT | CASSLDRSTDTQYF
TRBJ1-5 | TRBV6-1 | . | . | TGTGCCAGCAGTGAAGCGGATATCAATCAGCCCCAGCATTTT | CASSEADINQPQHF
TRBJ2-5 | TRBV25-1 | TRBD1 | once | TGTGCCAGCAGTGAACCGGACAGGGCCCAAGAGACCCAGTACTTC | CASSEPDRAQETQYF
TRBJ1-5 | TRBV4-2 | TRBD1 | few | TGTGCCAGCAGCCAAGAGACAGGGGGCTTGAGGCAGCCCCAGCATTTT | CASSQETGGLRQPQHF
TRBJ1-1 | TRBV28 | . | . | TGTGCCAGCAGTTTAAGCGGAGGCGACACTGAAGCTTTCTTT | CASSLSGGDTEAFF
TRBJ1-6 | TRBV6-1 | . | . | TGTGCCAGCAGTGAAGTAAGGGGGAACTCACCCCTCCACTTT | CASSEVRGNSPLHF
TRBJ1-4 | TRBV2 | TRBD1 | . | TGTGCCAGCGACCCGGGACAGGGCATTCGAAAACTGTTTTTT | CASDPGQGIRKLFF
TRBJ1-6 | TRBV15 | TRBD1 | . | TGTGCCACCAGCAGGTTCGGGGCACAGGGGGGCAGAGCACCCCTCCACTTT | CATSRFGAQGGRAPLHF
TRBJ2-7 | TRBV7-2 | . | . | TGTGCCAGCAGCCCTAGGGTCTCCTACGAGCAGTACTTC | CASSPRVSYEQYF